A single sample is the source of the 21 T cell receptor beta chains below, sequenced in a study of PD-1 blockade in classical Hodgkin lymphoma. All the patients suffered relapse after autologous stem cell transplantation, and brentuximab vedotin exposure differed. The protocol was immunoSEQ multiplex PCR, while the TCRdb copy is restricted to in-frame clones and leaves out a portion. The data hold nearly 100,000 clones, with roughly 88% observed a single time. This material consisted of peripheral blood mononuclear cells (PBMCs), taken at baseline. These TCRs come from a human donor with classical Hodgkin lymphoma.

The DNA of the CDR3 is TGTGCCAGTAGTATAATCAGGGAGGCCGAGCAGTACTTC. The encoded protein is CASSIIREAEQYF. This rearrangement joins TRBV19 to TRBJ2-7; D is perhaps TRBD2 (6 bases). V was clipped by 2 bases and J by 6 bases, with 11 bases between them. From germline, CDR1 is LNHDA and CDR2 SQIVND (reference sequence). The CDR3 covers 13 residues.

The rearrangement links TRBV7-9 to TRBJ1-1; the D gene is possibly TRBD1 (5 bases). CDR1 is SEHNR and CDR2 is FQNEAQ in the germline V gene (reference sequence). This CDR3 comprises 16 residues. V was pared by 6 bases and J by 0 bases, with 17 bases between. CDR3 residues: CASRPPLRAVNTEAFF. CDR3 sequence (DNA): TGTGCCAGCAGGCCCCCTCTCAGGGCCGTGAACACTGAAGCTTTCTTT.

The chain carries TRBV9 and TRBJ1-1, with D tentatively TRBD1 (6 bases). The CDR3 is 15 amino acids. Looked up from germline, CDR1 is SGDLS and CDR2 is YYNGEE. The germline V and J ends were trimmed by 4 bases and 0 bases, with 13 bases remaining between them. The CDR3 loop is CASSPTGMVNTEAFF. CDR3 bases: TGTGCCAGCAGCCCAACAGGGATGGTGAACACTGAAGCTTTCTTT.

The chain couples TRBV5-5 to TRBJ1-5, with TRBD1 matching 10 bases. CDR1 is SGHKS, CDR2 YYEKEE, per germline (reference sequence). The CDR3 totals 15 residues. J lost 6 bases, V lost 0 bases, and 3 bases had no gene match. CDR3 sequence (DNA): TGTGCCAGCAGCTTGGGGGGACAGGGGACTCAGCCCCAGCATTTT. Its translation: CASSLGGQGTQPQHF.

V gene TRBV4-1 combines with J gene TRBJ2-7; maybe TRBD2 (6 bases). The CDR3 spans 13 residues. The V gene lost 3 bases and the J gene lost 4 bases, with 10 bases spanning the gap. The germline CDR1 and CDR2 sequences are MGHRA and YSYEKL. Here the CDR3 reads CASSHPAGYEQYF. The DNA for the CDR3 is TGCGCCAGCAGCCATCCCGCGGGGTACGAGCAGTACTTC.

J is TRBJ1-4 and V is TRBV5-1; 10 nucleotides match TRBD1. V was pared by 4 bases and J by 8 bases, with 8 bases of the junction left unmatched. This CDR3 is 15 amino acids long. The germline CDR1 and CDR2 sequences are SGHRS and YFSETQ. CDR3 sequence: CASSPGGTGDEKLFF. The CDR3 DNA sequence: TGCGCCAGCAGCCCTGGTGGGACAGGGGACGAAAAACTGTTTTTT.

About this clone itself: Germline and junction disagree at one end, which may indicate a read error. The chain carries TRBV6-7 and TRBJ2-1; 8 bases line up with TRBD2. TRBV6-7 is an ORF; its function is uncertain. The CDR3 runs to 14 residues. The CDR3 DNA reads TGTGCCTGCAGTTACTCGCTCGGGGGGGGCCATCAGTTCTTC. It yields the protein CACSYSLGGGHQFF.

This chain connects TRBV19 to TRBJ2-3; 10 nucleotides agree with TRBD2. V dropped 2 bases and J dropped 1; count of bases not matched to a gene: 9. CDR3 length: 18 residues. Germline CDR1 LNHDA, CDR2 SQIVND (reference sequence). CDR3 bases: TGTGCCAGTAGTATAAAACTAGCGGGAATGGGGGGCACAGATACGCAGTATTTT. Translating gives CASSIKLAGMGGTDTQYF.

The J gene is TRBJ2-7, the V gene TRBV21-1. TRBV21-1 is a pseudogene locus. The CDR3 length is 16 residues. Written as DNA, the CDR3 is TGTGCCAGCAGCAAAGAAGTAGGGCAGAGAGCCTACGAGCAGTACTTC. Residues: CASSKEVGQRAYEQYF.

The table lists this clone with many counts. The J gene is TRBJ2-7, the V gene TRBV14, with D perhaps matching TRBD1 or TRBD2 (6 bases each). V was trimmed by 1 base and J by 4 bases, leaving 14 bases between them. Germline-derived CDR1 and CDR2 are SGHDN and FVKESK. The CDR3 length is 15 residues. The CDR3 sequence is CASSQAVLGGYEQYF. In nucleotides, the CDR3 is TGTGCCAGCAGCCAAGCGGTGTTAGGGGGGTACGAGCAGTACTTC. Variable domain in full (rest from reference TRBV14 and TRBJ2-7): EAGVTQFPSHSVIEKGQTVTLRCDPISGHDNLYWYRRVMGKEIKFLLHFVKESKQDESGMPNNRFLAERTGGTYSTLKVQPAELEDSGVYFCASSQAVLGGYEQYFGPGTRLTVT.

In this sample, this clone turned up a few times. The chain recombines TRBV9 with TRBJ2-5; 8 bases are a match to TRBD2. Looked up from germline, CDR1 is SGDLS and CDR2 is YYNGEE. J was trimmed by 5 bases and V by 4 bases; bases with no gene match: 7. The CDR3 loop spans 14 amino acids. The CDR3: CASSTERERETQYF. The DNA for the CDR3 is TGTGCCAGCAGCACAGAGCGGGAGAGGGAGACCCAGTACTTC.

The chain carries TRBV6-1 and TRBJ1-5; the D is unclear. Trimming pared 1 base from V and 6 bases from J, leaving 1 base between. The CDR3 consists of 11 residues. Germline assignment: CDR1 MNHNS and CDR2 SASEGT. The CDR3 DNA reads as TGTGCCAGCAGTGAAGGTCAGCCCCAGCATTTT. The encoded protein is CASSEGQPQHF.

This CDR3 is CASSLRGPGDTQYF. CDR3 DNA sequence: TGTGCCAGCAGCTTGCGGGGGCCTGGGGATACGCAGTATTTT. V is TRBV5-6 and J is TRBJ2-3; D is tentatively TRBD1 or TRBD2 (6 bases each). V was shortened by 1 base and J by 6 bases, with 12 bases between the two germline ends. The length of the CDR3 is 14 residues. Germline V lookup: CDR1 SGHDT, CDR2 YYEEEE.

The chain is built from TRBV5-1 and TRBJ2-2; maybe TRBD2 (5 bases). V lost 2 bases and J lost 0, with 8 bases in between. Germline assignment: CDR1 SGHRS and CDR2 YFSETQ. This CDR3 spans 15 amino acids. The CDR3 coding sequence is TGCGCCAGCAGCTTTACGGGGACGAACACCGGGGAGCTGTTTTTT. Protein sequence: CASSFTGTNTGELFF.

The V gene is TRBV5-5, the J gene TRBJ2-7, with unresolved D. The ends were cut back, 3 bases at V and 2 bases at J, with 3 bases in the middle. This CDR3 spans 11 amino acids. Germline loops: CDR1 SGHKS, CDR2 YYEKEE (reference sequence). The CDR3 bases are TGTGCCAGCAGCTATACCTACGAGCAGTACTTC. Protein sequence: CASSYTYEQYF.

The chain couples TRBV21-1 to TRBJ2-1; the D call TRBD2 from the table was never checked on the DNA. TRBV21-1 constitutes a pseudogene. This CDR3 is built from 17 residues. In nucleotides, the CDR3 is TGTGCCAGCAGCTCCCTGGGGGGACTAGCGGGAGGCAATGAGCAGTTCTTC. This translates into CASSSLGGLAGGNEQFF.

The sample holds one count of this clone. The chain links TRBV5-1 to TRBJ1-5; a possible D gene is TRBD1 (5 bases). V was cut by 5 bases and J by 4 bases, with 10 bases left in between. The CDR3 contains 13 residues. Germline V gene sequence: CDR1 SGHRS, CDR2 YFSETQ. The CDR3 protein is CASRSEGNQPQHF. The CDR3, as DNA: TGCGCCAGCAGGTCGGAGGGGAATCAGCCCCAGCATTTT.

The V gene is TRBV7-2, the J gene TRBJ1-3; a possible D gene is TRBD1 (6 bases). CDR1 is SGHTA and CDR2 is FQGNSA in the germline V gene. The CDR3 is 14 amino acids. With 2 bases removed from V and 12 bases from J, the gap between germline ends came to 17 bases. The CDR3: CASSLSGGTRDIYF. The CDR3 DNA reads TGTGCCAGCAGCTTAAGCGGGGGCACTCGCGACATATATTTT.

The chain combines TRBV4-2 with TRBJ2-1; TRBD2 aligns across 13 bases. The CDR3 consists of 20 residues. Germline trimming cut 4 bases from V and 7 bases from J; bases unmatched to any gene: 19. Germline V gene data show CDR1 as LGHNA and CDR2 as YNFKEQ. The CDR3 sequence: CASSRGPGLAGEGGMNEQFF. The DNA of the CDR3 is TGTGCCAGCAGCCGTGGACCCGGACTAGCGGGAGAGGGTGGCATGAATGAGCAGTTCTTC.

In regard to this clone: The germline gene is not matched at one end of the junction; a read error may be the cause. V gene TRBV9 combines with J gene TRBJ2-7; the D gene is possibly TRBD1 (6 bases). This CDR3 comprises 14 residues. Germline CDR1 reads SGDLS; CDR2 reads YYNGEE. The CDR3 sequence is CASSVGTAVYQQYF. The CDR3 DNA sequence: TGTGCCAGCAGCGTAGGGACAGCTGTCTACCAGCAGTACTTC.

The chain has TRBV28 and TRBJ1-6, with D hard to call. V was clipped by 2 bases and J by 8 bases, with 13 bases between them. The CDR3 consists of 15 residues. Per the germline V gene, CDR1 is MDHEN and CDR2 is SYDVKM. DNA for the CDR3: TGTGCCAGCAGTTTAGATGAACAGATTTATTCACCCCTCCACTTT. It translates to CASSLDEQIYSPLHF.